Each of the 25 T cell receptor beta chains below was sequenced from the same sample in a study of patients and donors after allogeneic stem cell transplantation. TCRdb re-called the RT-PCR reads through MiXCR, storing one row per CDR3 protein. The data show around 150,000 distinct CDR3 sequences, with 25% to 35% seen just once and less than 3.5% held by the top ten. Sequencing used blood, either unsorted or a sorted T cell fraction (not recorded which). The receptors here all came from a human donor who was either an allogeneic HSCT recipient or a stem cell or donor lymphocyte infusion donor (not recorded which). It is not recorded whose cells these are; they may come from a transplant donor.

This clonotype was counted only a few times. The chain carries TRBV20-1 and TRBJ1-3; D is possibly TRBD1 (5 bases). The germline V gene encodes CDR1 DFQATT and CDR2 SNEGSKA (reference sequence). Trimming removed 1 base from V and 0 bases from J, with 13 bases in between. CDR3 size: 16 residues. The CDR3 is CSARAMEGRSGNTIYF. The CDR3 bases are TGCAGTGCTAGAGCCATGGAGGGACGCTCTGGAAACACCATATATTTT.

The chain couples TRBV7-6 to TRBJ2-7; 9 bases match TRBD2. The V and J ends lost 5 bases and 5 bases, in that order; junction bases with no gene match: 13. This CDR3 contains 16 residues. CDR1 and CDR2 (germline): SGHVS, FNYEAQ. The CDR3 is CASSPVPTSGWNEQYF. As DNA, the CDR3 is TGTGCCAGCAGCCCAGTCCCGACTAGCGGATGGAACGAGCAGTACTTC.

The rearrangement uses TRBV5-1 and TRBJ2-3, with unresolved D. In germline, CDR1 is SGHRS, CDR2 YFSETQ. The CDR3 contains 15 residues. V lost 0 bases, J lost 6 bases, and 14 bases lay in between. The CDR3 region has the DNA TGCGCCAGCAGCTTGGCGGCAGGTTTTACCGATACGCAGTATTTT. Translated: CASSLAAGFTDTQYF.

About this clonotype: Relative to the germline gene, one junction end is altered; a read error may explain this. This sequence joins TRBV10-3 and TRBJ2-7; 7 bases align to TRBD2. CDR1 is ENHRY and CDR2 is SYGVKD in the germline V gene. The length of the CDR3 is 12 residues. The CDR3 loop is CCSGSYSYEQYF. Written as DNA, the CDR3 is TGCTGTAGCGGGTCGTACTCCTACGAGCAGTACTTC.

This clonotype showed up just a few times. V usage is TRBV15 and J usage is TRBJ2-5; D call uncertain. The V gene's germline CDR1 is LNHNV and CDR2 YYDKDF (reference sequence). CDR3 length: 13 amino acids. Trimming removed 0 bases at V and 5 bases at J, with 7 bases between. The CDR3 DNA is TGTGCCACCAGCAGAGATCTAATTGAGACCCAGTACTTC. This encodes CATSRDLIETQYF.

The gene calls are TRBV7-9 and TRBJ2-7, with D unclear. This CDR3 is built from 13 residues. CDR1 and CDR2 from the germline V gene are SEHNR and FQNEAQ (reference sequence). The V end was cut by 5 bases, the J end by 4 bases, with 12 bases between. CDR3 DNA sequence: TGTGCCAGCAGCGCGACAAGATTGTACGAGCAGTACTTC. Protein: CASSATRLYEQYF.

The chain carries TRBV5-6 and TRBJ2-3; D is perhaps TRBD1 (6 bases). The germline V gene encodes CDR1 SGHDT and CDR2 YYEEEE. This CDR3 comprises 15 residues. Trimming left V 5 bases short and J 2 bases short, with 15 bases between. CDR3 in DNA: TGTGCCAGCAGAAACAGGGTTAGGCCCACAGATACGCAGTATTTT. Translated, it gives CASRNRVRPTDTQYF.

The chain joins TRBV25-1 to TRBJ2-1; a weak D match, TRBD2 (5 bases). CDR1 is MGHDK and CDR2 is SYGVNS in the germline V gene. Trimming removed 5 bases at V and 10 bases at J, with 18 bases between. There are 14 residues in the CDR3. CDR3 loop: CASSPIGGRPEQFF. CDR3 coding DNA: TGTGCCAGCAGTCCCATAGGAGGCAGGCCAGAGCAGTTCTTC.

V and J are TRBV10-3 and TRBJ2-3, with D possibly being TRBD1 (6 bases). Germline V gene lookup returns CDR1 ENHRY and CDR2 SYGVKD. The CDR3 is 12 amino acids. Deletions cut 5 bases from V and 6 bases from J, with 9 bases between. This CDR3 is CAISQGPDTQYF. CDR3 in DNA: TGTGCCATCAGTCAGGGGCCCGATACGCAGTATTTT.

The CDR3 protein is CASSTSGRPSEQYF. CDR3 DNA sequence: TGTGCCAGCAGCACTAGCGGGAGGCCCTCCGAGCAGTACTTC. The rearrangement joins TRBV6-5 to TRBJ2-7; 12 nucleotides line up with TRBD2. V shed 6 bases, J shed 6 bases, and the junction held 6 bases outside the gene matches. Germline values: CDR1 MNHEY, CDR2 SVGAGI. The CDR3 length is 14 residues.

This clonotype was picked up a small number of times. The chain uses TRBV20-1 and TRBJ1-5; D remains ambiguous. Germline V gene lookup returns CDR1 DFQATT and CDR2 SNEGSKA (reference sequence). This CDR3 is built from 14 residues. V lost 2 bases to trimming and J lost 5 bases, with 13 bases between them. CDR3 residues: CSARIRELDQPQHF. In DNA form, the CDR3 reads TGCAGTGCTAGAATCCGGGAGTTAGATCAGCCCCAGCATTTT.

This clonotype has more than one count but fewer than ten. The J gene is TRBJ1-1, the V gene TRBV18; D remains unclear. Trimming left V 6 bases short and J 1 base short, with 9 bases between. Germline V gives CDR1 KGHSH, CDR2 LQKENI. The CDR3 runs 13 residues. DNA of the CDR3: TGTGCCAGCTCGCAATTACAGAACACTGAAGCTTTCTTT. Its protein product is CASSQLQNTEAFF. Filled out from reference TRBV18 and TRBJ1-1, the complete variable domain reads NAGVMQNPRHLVRRRGQEARLRCSPMKGHSHVYWYRQLPEEGLKFMVYLQKENIIDESGMPKERFSAEFPKEGPSILRIQQVVRGDSAAYFCASSQLQNTEAFFGQGTRLTVV.

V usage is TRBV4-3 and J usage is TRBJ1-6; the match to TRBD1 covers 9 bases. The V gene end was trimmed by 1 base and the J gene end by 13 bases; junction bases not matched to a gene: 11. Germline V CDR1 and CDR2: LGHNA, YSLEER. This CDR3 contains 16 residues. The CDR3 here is CASSQGTGAPPMPLHF. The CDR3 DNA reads TGCGCCAGCAGCCAAGGGACAGGGGCCCCGCCCATGCCCCTCCACTTT.

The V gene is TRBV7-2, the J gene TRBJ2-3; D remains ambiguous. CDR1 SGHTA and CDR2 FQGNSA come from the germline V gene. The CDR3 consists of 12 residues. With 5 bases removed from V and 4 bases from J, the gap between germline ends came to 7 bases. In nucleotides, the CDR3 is TGTGCCAGCAGCCATGACCCAGATACGCAGTATTTT. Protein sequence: CASSHDPDTQYF. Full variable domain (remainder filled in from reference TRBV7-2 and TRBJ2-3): GAGVSQSPSNKVTEKGKDVELRCDPISGHTALYWYRQSLGQGLEFLIYFQGNSAPDKSGLPSDRFSAERTGGSVSTLTIQRTQQEDSAVYLCASSHDPDTQYFGPGTRLTVL.

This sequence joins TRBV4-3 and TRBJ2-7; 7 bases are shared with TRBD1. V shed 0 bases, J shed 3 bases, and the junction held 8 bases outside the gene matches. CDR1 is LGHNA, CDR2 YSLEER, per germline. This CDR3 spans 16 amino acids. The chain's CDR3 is CASSQDSSGGDYEQYF. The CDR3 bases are TGCGCCAGCAGCCAAGACTCGTCAGGGGGAGACTACGAGCAGTACTTC.

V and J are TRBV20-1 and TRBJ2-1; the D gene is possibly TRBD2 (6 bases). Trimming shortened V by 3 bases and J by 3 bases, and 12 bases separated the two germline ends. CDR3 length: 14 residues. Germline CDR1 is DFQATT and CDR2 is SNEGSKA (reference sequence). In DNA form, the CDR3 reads TGCAGTGCTAGGGCGGGAAGTAACTACAATGAGCAGTTCTTC. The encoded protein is CSARAGSNYNEQFF.

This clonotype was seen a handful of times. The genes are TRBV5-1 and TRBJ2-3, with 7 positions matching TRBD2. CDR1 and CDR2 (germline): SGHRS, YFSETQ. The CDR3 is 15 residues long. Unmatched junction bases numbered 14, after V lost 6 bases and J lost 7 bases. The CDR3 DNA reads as TGCGCCAGCATCGAGACGGCGGGAGCTGCAAATACGCAGTATTTT. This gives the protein CASIETAGAANTQYF.

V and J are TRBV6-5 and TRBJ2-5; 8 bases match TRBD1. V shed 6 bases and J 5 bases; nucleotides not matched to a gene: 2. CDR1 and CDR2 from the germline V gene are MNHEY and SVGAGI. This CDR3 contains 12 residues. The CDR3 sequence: CASRDRVETQYF. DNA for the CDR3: TGTGCCAGCAGGGACAGGGTTGAGACCCAGTACTTC.

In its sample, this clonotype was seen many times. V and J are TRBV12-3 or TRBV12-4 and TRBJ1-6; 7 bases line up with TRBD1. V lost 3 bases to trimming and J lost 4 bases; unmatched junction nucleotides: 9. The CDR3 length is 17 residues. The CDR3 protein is CASSFSPGQSYNSPLHF. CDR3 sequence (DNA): TGTGCCAGCAGTTTTTCCCCGGGACAGTCATATAATTCACCCCTCCACTTT.

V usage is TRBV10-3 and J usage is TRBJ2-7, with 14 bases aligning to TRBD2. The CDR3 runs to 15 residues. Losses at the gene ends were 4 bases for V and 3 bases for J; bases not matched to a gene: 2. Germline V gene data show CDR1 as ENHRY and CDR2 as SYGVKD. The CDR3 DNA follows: TGTGCCATCAGTGGGGGGACTAGCGGGAGCTACGAGCAGTACTTC. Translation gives CAISGGTSGSYEQYF.

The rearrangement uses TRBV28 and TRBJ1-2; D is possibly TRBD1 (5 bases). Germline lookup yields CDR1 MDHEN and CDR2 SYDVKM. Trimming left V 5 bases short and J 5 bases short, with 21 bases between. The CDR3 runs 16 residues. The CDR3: CASSPASARAKYGYTF. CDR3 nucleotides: TGTGCCAGCAGTCCCGCGAGCGCCAGGGCAAAGTATGGCTACACCTTC.

The CDR3 DNA reads as TGTGCCAGCAGTACGCCTAGCGGGGCTTCCTACGAGCAGTACTTC. This sequence encodes CASSTPSGASYEQYF. The chain couples TRBV28 to TRBJ2-7; 9 nucleotides match TRBD2. This CDR3 comprises 15 residues. The germline V gene encodes CDR1 MDHEN and CDR2 SYDVKM. Trimming cost V 5 bases and J 1 base; bases outside gene matches: 6.

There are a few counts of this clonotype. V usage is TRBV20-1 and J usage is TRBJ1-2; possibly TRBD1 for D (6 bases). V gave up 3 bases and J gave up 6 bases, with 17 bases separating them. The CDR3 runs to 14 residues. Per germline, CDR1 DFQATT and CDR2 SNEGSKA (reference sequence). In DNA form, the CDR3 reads TGCAGTGCTAGTACAAACAGGGTTTCCCATGGCTACACCTTC. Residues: CSASTNRVSHGYTF.

CDR3 sequence: CASSPLTGLLAGGYNEQFF. Written as DNA, the CDR3 is TGTGCCAGCAGTCCCCTGACAGGGCTCCTAGCGGGCGGATACAATGAGCAGTTCTTC. This sequence joins TRBV28 and TRBJ2-1; D might be TRBD2 (8 bases). The CDR3 length is 19 residues. V dropped 5 bases and J dropped 4 bases, with 27 bases sitting between them. Germline CDR1 is MDHEN and CDR2 is SYDVKM.

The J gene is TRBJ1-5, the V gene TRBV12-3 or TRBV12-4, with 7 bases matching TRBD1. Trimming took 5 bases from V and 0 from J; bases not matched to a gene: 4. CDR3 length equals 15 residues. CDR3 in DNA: TGTGCCAGCAGTCCCGGGACAGTTAGCAATCAGCCCCAGCATTTT. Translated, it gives CASSPGTVSNQPQHF.